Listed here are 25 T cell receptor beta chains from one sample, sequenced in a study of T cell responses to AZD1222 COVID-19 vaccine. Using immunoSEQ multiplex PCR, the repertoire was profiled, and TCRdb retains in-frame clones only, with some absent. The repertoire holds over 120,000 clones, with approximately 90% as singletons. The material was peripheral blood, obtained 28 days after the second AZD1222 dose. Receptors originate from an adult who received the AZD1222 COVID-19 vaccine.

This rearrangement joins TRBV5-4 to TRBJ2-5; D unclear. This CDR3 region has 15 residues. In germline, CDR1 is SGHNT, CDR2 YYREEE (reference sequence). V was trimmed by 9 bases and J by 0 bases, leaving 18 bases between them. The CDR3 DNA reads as TGTGCCACCTCATATACCAGCAGGTACCAAGAGACCCAGTACTTC. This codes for CATSYTSRYQETQYF.

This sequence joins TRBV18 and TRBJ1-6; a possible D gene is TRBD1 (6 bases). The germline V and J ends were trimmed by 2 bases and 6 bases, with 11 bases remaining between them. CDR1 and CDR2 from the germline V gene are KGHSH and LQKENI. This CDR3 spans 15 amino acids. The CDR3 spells CASSPKTGVNSPLHF. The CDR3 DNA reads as TGTGCCAGCTCACCAAAGACAGGCGTTAATTCACCCCTCCACTTT.

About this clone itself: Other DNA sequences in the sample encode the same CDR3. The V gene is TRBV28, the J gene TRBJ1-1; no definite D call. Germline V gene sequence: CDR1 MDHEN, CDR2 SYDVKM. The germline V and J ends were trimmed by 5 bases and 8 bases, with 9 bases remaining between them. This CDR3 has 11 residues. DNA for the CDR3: TGTGCCAGCAGTCGGGGATCCGAAGCTTTCTTT. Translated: CASSRGSEAFF.

CDR3 nucleotide sequence: TGTGCCAGCTCACCACAGGACAGGTTAAATGAAAAACTGTTTTTT. Amino acids: CASSPQDRLNEKLFF. V gene TRBV18 combines with J gene TRBJ1-4; 7 nucleotides agree with TRBD1. Germline values: CDR1 KGHSH, CDR2 LQKENI. The CDR3 consists of 15 residues. V lost 1 base, J lost 5 bases, and 4 bases stayed unmatched.

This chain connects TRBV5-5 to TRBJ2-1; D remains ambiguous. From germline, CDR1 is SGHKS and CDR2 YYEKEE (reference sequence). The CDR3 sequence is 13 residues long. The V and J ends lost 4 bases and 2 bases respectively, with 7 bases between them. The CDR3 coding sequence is TGTGCCAGCAGCCTACAACCCTACAATGAGCAGTTCTTC. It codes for CASSLQPYNEQFF.

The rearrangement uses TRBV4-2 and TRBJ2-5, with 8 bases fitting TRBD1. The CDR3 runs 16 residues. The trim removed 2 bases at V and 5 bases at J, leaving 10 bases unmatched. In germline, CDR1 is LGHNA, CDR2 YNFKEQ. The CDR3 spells CASSQPGQGSGETQYF. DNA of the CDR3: TGTGCCAGCAGCCAACCCGGACAGGGTTCGGGGGAGACCCAGTACTTC.

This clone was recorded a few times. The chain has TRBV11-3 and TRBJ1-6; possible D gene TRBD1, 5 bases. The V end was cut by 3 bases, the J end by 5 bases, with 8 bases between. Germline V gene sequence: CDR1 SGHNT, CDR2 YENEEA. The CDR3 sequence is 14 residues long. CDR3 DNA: TGTGCCAGCAGCTTGCGGGGGGATAATTCACCCCTCCACTTT. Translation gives CASSLRGDNSPLHF. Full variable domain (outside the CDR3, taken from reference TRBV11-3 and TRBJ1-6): EAGVVQSPRYKIIEKKQPVAFWCNPISGHNTLYWYLQNLGQGPELLIRYENEEAVDDSQLPKDRFSAERLKGVDSTLKIQPAELGDSAVYLCASSLRGDNSPLHFGNGTRLTVT.

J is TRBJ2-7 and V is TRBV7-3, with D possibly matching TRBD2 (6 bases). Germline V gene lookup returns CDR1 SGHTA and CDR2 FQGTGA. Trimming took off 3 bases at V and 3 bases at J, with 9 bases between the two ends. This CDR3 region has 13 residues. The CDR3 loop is CASSLGRNYEQYF. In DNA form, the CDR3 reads TGTGCCAGCAGCTTGGGGAGGAACTACGAGCAGTACTTC.

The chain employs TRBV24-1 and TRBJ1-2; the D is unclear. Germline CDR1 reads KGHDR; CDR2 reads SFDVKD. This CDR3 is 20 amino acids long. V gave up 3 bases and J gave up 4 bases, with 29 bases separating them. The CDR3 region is CATSDPSVSTRLAPFYGYTF. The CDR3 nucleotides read TGTGCCACCAGTGATCCCTCCGTGTCAACCCGCCTTGCCCCCTTCTATGGCTACACCTTC.

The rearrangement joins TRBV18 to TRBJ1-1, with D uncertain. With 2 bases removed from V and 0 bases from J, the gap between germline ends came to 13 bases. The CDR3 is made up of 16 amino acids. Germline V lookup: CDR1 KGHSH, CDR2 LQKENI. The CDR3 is CASSPTTGNMNTEAFF. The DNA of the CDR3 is TGTGCCAGCTCACCAACGACGGGGAACATGAACACTGAAGCTTTCTTT. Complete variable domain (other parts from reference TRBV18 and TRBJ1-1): NAGVMQNPRHLVRRRGQEARLRCSPMKGHSHVYWYRQLPEEGLKFMVYLQKENIIDESGMPKERFSAEFPKEGPSILRIQQVVRGDSAAYFCASSPTTGNMNTEAFFGQGTRLTVV.

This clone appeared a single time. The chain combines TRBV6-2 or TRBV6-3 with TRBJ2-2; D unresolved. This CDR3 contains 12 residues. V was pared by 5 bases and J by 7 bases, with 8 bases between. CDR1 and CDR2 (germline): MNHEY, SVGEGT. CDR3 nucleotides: TGTGCCAGCAGTAACAAATACGGGGAGCTGTTTTTT. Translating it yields CASSNKYGELFF.

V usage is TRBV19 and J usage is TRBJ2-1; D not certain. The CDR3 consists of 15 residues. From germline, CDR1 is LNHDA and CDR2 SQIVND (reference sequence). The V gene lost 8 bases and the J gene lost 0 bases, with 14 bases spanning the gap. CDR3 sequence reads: CASSARQHSYNEQFF. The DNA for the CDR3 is TGTGCCAGTTCGGCGCGACAACACTCCTACAATGAGCAGTTCTTC.

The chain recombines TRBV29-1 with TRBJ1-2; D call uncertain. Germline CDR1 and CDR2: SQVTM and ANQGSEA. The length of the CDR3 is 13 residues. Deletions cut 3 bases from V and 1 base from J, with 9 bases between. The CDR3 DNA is TGCAGCGTTGAGGAAGGGATTAACTATGGCTACACCTTC. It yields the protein CSVEEGINYGYTF.

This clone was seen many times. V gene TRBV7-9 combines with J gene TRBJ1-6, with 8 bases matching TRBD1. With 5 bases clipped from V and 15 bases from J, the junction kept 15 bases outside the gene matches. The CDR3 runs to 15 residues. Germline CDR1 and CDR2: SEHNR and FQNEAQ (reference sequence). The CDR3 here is CASSPTGTGVLLLHF. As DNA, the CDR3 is TGTGCCAGCAGCCCGACCGGGACAGGCGTTCTTCTCCTCCACTTT.

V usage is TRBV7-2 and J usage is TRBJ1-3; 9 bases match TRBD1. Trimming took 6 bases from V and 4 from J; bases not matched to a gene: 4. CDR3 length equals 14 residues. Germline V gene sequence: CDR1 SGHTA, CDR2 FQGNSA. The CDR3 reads CASRGTGQGNTIYF. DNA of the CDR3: TGTGCCAGCAGGGGGACAGGGCAAGGAAACACCATATATTTT.

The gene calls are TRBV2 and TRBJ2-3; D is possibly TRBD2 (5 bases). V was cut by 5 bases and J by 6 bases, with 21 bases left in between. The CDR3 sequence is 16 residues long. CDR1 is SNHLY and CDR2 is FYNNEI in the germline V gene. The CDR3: CASSRLAPGNEDTQYF. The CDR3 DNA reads TGTGCCAGCAGTAGGCTAGCTCCGGGGAACGAGGATACGCAGTATTTT.

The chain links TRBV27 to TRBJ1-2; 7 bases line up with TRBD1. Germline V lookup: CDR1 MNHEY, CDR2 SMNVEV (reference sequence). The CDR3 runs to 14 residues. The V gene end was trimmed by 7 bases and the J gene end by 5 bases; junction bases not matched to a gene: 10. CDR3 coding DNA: TGTGCCAGCAAGGATATGGGGACAGATTATGGCTACACCTTC. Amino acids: CASKDMGTDYGYTF.

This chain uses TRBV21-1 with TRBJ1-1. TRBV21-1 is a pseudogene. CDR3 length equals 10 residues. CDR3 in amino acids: CASSKRPGFF. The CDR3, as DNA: TGTGCCAGCAGCAAGAGACCCGGGTTCTTT.

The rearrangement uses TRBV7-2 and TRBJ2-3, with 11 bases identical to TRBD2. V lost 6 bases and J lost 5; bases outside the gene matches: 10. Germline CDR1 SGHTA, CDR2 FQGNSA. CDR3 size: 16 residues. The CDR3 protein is CASSDSGRAMVDTQYF. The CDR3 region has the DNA TGTGCCAGCAGTGATAGCGGGAGGGCCATGGTAGATACGCAGTATTTT.

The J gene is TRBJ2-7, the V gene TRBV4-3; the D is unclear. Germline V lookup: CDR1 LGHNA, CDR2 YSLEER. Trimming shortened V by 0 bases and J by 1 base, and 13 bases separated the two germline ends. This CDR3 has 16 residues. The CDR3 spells CASSQDPRHPSYEQYF. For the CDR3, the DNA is TGCGCCAGCAGCCAAGACCCAAGGCACCCTTCCTACGAGCAGTACTTC.

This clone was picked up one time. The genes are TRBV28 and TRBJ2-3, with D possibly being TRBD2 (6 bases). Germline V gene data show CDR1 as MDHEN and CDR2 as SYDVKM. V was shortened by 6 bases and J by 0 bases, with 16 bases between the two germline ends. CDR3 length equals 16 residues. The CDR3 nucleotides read TGTGCCAGCAGCACCCGGCGGACTACTAGCACAGATACGCAGTATTTT. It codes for CASSTRRTTSTDTQYF.

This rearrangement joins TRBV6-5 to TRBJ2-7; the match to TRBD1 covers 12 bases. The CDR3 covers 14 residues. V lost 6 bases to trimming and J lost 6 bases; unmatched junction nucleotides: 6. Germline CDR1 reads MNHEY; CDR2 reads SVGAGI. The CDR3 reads CASRIRDRGLEQYF. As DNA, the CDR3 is TGTGCCAGCAGAATCCGGGACAGGGGGCTCGAGCAGTACTTC.

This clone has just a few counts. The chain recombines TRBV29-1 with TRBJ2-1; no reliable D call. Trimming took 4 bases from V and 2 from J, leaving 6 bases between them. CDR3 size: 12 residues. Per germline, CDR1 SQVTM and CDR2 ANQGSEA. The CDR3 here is CSVGGTYNEQFF. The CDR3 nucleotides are TGCAGCGTTGGGGGAACCTACAATGAGCAGTTCTTC.

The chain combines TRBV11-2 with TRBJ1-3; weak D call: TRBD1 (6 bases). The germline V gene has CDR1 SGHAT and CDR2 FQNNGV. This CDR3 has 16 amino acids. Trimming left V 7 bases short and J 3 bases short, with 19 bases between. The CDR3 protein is CASNSRASGVGNTIYF. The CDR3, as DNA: TGTGCCAGCAACTCCCGGGCCTCAGGGGTTGGAAACACCATATATTTT.

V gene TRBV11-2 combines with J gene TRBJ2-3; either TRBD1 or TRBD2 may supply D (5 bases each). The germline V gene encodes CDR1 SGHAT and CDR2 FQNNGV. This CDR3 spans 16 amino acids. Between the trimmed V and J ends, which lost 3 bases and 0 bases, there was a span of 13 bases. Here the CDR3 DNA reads TGTGCCAGCAGCTTGGGACGCCCCCCGAGCACAGATACGCAGTATTTT. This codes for CASSLGRPPSTDTQYF. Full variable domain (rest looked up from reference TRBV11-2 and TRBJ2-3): EAGVAQSPRYKIIEKRQSVAFWCNPISGHATLYWYQQILGQGPKLLIQFQNNGVVDDSQLPKDRFSAERLKGVDSTLKIQPAKLEDSAVYLCASSLGRPPSTDTQYFGPGTRLTVL.